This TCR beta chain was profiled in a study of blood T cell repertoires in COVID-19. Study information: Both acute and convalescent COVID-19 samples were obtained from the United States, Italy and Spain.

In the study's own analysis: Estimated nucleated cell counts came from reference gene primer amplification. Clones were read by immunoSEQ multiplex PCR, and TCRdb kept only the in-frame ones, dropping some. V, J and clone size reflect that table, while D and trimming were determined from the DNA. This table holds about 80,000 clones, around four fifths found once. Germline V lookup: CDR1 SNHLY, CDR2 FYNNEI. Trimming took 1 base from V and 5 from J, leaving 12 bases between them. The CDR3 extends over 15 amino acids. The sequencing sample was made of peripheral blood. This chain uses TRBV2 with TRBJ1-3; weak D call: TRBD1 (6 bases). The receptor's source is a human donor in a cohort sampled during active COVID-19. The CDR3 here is CASSEDRDARNTIYF. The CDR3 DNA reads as TGTGCCAGCAGTGAAGACAGGGACGCCCGAAACACCATATATTTT.